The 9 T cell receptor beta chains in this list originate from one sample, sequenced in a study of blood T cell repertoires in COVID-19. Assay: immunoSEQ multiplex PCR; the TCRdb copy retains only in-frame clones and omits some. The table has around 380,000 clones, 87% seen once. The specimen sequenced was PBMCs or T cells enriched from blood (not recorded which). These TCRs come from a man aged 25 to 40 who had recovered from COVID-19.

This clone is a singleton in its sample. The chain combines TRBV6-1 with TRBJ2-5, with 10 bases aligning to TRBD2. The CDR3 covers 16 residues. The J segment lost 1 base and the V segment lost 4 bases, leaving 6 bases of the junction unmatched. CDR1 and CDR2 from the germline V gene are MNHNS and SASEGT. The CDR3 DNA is TGTGCCAGCAGTGGGTGGACTAGCGGCCGCCAAGAGACCCAGTACTTC. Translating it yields CASSGWTSGRQETQYF.

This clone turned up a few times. As DNA, the CDR3 is TGTGCCAGCAGCTTGGCCCCCAGCGGGGCTTTCTTT. This translates into CASSLAPSGAFF. The chain combines TRBV5-6 with TRBJ1-1; D remains unclear. Germline V CDR1 and CDR2: SGHDT, YYEEEE. The CDR3 length is 12 residues. V was pared by 0 bases and J by 11 bases, with 11 bases between.

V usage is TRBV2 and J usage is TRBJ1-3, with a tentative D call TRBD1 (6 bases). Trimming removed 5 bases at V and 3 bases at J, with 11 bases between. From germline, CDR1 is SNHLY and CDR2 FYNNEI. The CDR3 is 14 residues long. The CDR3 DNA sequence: TGTGCCAGCAGTAGGACAGCGGTTGGAAACACCATATATTTT. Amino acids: CASSRTAVGNTIYF.

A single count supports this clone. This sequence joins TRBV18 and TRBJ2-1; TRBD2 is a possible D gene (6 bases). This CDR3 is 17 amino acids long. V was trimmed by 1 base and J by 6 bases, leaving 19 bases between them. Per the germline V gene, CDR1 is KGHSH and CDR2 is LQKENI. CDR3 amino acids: CASSPQGLGGGLNEQFF. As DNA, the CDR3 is TGTGCCAGCTCACCACAGGGGCTAGGAGGAGGGCTCAATGAGCAGTTCTTC.

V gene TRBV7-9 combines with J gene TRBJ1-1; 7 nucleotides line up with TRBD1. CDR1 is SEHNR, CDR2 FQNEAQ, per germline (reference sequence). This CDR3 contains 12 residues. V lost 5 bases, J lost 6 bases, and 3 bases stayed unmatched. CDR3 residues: CASSRRGPEAFF. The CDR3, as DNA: TGTGCCAGCAGCCGTAGGGGGCCTGAAGCTTTCTTT.

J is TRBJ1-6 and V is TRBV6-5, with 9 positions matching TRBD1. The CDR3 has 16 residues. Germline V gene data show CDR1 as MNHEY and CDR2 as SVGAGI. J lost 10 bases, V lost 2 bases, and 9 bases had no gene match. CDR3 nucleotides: TGTGCCAGCAGTTACCCGACAGGGGGATATCAGTCACCCCTCCACTTT. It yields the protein CASSYPTGGYQSPLHF.

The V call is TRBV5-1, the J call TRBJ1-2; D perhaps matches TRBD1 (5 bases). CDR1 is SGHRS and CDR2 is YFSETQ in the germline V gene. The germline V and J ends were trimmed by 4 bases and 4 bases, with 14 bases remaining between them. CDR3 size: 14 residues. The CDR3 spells CASSAEGGTYGYTF. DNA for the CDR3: TGCGCCAGCAGCGCGGAAGGAGGGACCTATGGCTACACCTTC.

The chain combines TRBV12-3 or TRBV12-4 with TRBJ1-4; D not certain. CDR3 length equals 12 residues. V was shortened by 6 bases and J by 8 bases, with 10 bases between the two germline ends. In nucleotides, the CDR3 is TGTGCCAGCAGGAGGGTTAGAGAAAAACTGTTTTTT. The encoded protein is CASRRVREKLFF.

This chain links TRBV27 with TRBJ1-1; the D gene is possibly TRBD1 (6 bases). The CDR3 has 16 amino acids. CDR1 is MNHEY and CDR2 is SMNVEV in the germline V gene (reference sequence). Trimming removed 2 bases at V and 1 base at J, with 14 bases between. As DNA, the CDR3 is TGTGCCAGCAGTTTAGGGGGCCTACAGGGGAACACTGAAGCTTTCTTT. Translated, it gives CASSLGGLQGNTEAFF.